These 27 T cell receptor beta chains were all obtained from the same sample, sequenced in a study of T-cell memory formation after mild COVID-19. TCRdb independently ran MiXCR on the 5' RACE reads; one entry per CDR3 protein. The sample has about 340,000 distinct CDR3 sequences; over 10% are singletons. Sequencing was done on a sample of PBMCs or a T cell subset sorted from them (not recorded which). These receptors came from a man between 18 and 29 years old who had mild COVID-19 (a few samples of this study predate the infection). Cell type and time point are not known.

The table lists this clonotype with a few counts. The rearrangement uses TRBV5-1 and TRBJ1-1; possible D gene TRBD1, 5 bases. Trimming pared 0 bases from V and 1 base from J, leaving 13 bases between. CDR3 size: 16 residues. CDR1 is SGHRS, CDR2 YFSETQ, per germline. For the CDR3, the DNA is TGCGCCAGCAGCTTGGAAATACAGGCGAGGAACACTGAAGCTTTCTTT. Translating it yields CASSLEIQARNTEAFF.

In its sample, this clonotype was seen a few times. The chain employs TRBV6-6 and TRBJ1-1; 7 bases map to TRBD1. This CDR3 contains 14 residues. Germline trimming cut 6 bases from V and 4 bases from J; bases unmatched to any gene: 8. Germline V gene data show CDR1 as MNHNY and CDR2 as SVGAGI (reference sequence). CDR3 loop: CASRGTALSTEAFF. DNA of the CDR3: TGTGCCAGCAGGGGGACAGCCCTGAGCACTGAAGCTTTCTTT.

CDR3 in amino acids: CASSAPGPYTGELFF. In DNA, the CDR3 is TGTGCCAGCAGTGCCCCCGGACCTTACACCGGGGAGCTGTTTTTT. J is TRBJ2-2 and V is TRBV25-1; D is ambiguous. Germline-derived CDR1 and CDR2 are MGHDK and SYGVNS. V was pared by 4 bases and J by 3 bases, with 12 bases between. CDR3 length: 15 residues.

This clonotype was picked up many times. The V call is TRBV9, the J call TRBJ2-7; 7 positions agree with TRBD1. The CDR3 sequence is 13 residues long. CDR1 and CDR2 (germline): SGDLS, YYNGEE. V gave up 2 bases and J gave up 4 bases; unmatched junction bases: 3. The CDR3: CASSVGQNYEQYF. The CDR3 nucleotides read TGTGCCAGCAGCGTGGGACAGAATTACGAGCAGTACTTC.

J is TRBJ1-3 and V is TRBV2, with D hard to call. The germline V gene encodes CDR1 SNHLY and CDR2 FYNNEI. The ends were cut back, 7 bases at V and 0 bases at J, with 13 bases in the middle. The CDR3 is 15 amino acids. The CDR3 protein is CASIPTVSSGNTIYF. The CDR3 DNA reads TGTGCCAGCATCCCGACTGTCAGCTCTGGAAACACCATATATTTT.

This clonotype was counted only a few times. This chain uses TRBV5-1 with TRBJ2-7; D is ambiguous. With 1 base removed from V and 2 bases from J, the gap between germline ends came to 10 bases. CDR3 length: 14 residues. Germline V gene sequence: CDR1 SGHRS, CDR2 YFSETQ. CDR3 amino acids: CASSLRAGPYEQYF. The CDR3 nucleotides are TGCGCCAGCAGCTTGAGGGCAGGCCCCTACGAGCAGTACTTC. Full variable domain (outside the CDR3, taken from reference TRBV5-1 and TRBJ2-7): KAGVTQTPRYLIKTRGQQVTLSCSPISGHRSVSWYQQTPGQGLQFLFEYFSETQRNKGNFPGRFSGRQFSNSRSEMNVSTLELGDSALYLCASSLRAGPYEQYFGPGTRLTVT.

The CDR3 bases are TGTGCCAGCAGCCTCGGGTGGCCCAATGGCTACACCTTC. Protein: CASSLGWPNGYTF. The chain employs TRBV7-2 and TRBJ1-2; D not certain. CDR3 length: 13 amino acids. The germline V and J ends were trimmed by 5 bases and 6 bases, with 13 bases remaining between them. Germline V gene lookup returns CDR1 SGHTA and CDR2 FQGNSA.

V is TRBV20-1 and J is TRBJ2-2; D possibly corresponds to TRBD2 (6 bases). The germline CDR1 and CDR2 sequences are DFQATT and SNEGSKA (reference sequence). Trimming stripped 6 bases from V and 3 bases from J, with 20 bases between. The CDR3 length is 16 residues. The CDR3 protein is CSAVALGGGYTGELFF. CDR3 sequence (DNA): TGCAGTGCCGTCGCGTTGGGGGGTGGTTACACCGGGGAGCTGTTTTTT.

This rearrangement joins TRBV12-3 or TRBV12-4 to TRBJ2-5; D not resolved. Trimming removed 1 base from V and 4 bases from J, with 10 bases in between. The CDR3 totals 14 residues. This CDR3 reads CASSLEQPAETQYF. CDR3 sequence (DNA): TGTGCCAGCAGTTTAGAACAGCCAGCAGAGACCCAGTACTTC.

This clonotype has a handful of counts. CDR3 sequence: CASSQLARGDDQETQYF. CDR3 coding DNA: TGTGCCAGCAGTCAGCTAGCGCGTGGTGATGACCAAGAGACCCAGTACTTC. V gene TRBV7-9 combines with J gene TRBJ2-5, with a tentative D call TRBD2 (6 bases). This CDR3 is 17 amino acids long. The germline gives CDR1 SEHNR, CDR2 FQNEAQ (reference sequence). Trimming took off 6 bases at V and 0 bases at J, with 20 bases between the two ends.

V and J are TRBV4-1 and TRBJ1-1; D gene unclear. This CDR3 is 15 amino acids long. The germline V and J ends were trimmed by 0 bases and 0 bases, with 8 bases remaining between them. CDR1 MGHRA and CDR2 YSYEKL come from the germline V gene. Here the CDR3 DNA reads TGCGCCAGCAGCCAAGAACCAGCCATGAACACTGAAGCTTTCTTT. Its translation: CASSQEPAMNTEAFF.

This clonotype was observed a handful of times. Mismatch with germline at one junction end may stem from a read error. The CDR3 nucleotides read TGTGCTAGCAGCCGGGGGGCAAGTAGCGGTCAAGAGACCCAGTACTTC. Translation: CASSRGASSGQETQYF. The chain has TRBV7-7 and TRBJ2-5; possible D gene TRBD2, 7 bases. This CDR3 region has 16 residues. Germline lookup yields CDR1 SSHAT and CDR2 FNYEAQ (reference sequence).

This clonotype has just a few counts. The genes are TRBV2 and TRBJ1-1; the match to TRBD1 covers 7 bases. CDR3 length: 11 amino acids. V shed 9 bases, J shed 8 bases, and the junction held 6 bases outside the gene matches. Germline CDR1 SNHLY, CDR2 FYNNEI. The CDR3 nucleotides read TGTGCCAGAAACCGGGACAGCGAAGCTTTCTTT. The encoded protein is CARNRDSEAFF.

V is TRBV27 and J is TRBJ2-7, with 7 bases identical to TRBD2. This CDR3 region has 19 residues. Germline CDR1 and CDR2: MNHEY and SMNVEV (reference sequence). V shed 6 bases and J 1 base; nucleotides not matched to a gene: 21. CDR3 nucleotides: TGTGCCAGCAGCCTTTCCGCCAGTCGTTTTCGGGGGGTTTCCTACGAGCAGTACTTC. Translating gives CASSLSASRFRGVSYEQYF.

The sample holds a few counts of this clonotype. V and J are TRBV7-9 and TRBJ1-1; 8 bases are shared with TRBD1. Germline CDR1 reads SEHNR; CDR2 reads FQNEAQ (reference sequence). The CDR3 extends over 15 amino acids. Trimming removed 4 bases from V and 4 bases from J; junction bases left unmatched: 8. This chain's CDR3 is CASSSIGTGGTEAFF. CDR3 bases: TGTGCCAGCAGCTCGATCGGGACAGGAGGCACTGAAGCTTTCTTT.

The rearrangement links TRBV6-5 to TRBJ1-6; no firm D call. Between the trimmed V and J ends, which lost 0 bases and 10 bases, there was a span of 13 bases. Germline lookup yields CDR1 MNHEY and CDR2 SVGAGI. This CDR3 region has 15 residues. CDR3 loop: CASSYSRLVHSPLHF. CDR3 coding DNA: TGTGCCAGCAGTTACTCGAGGCTGGTGCACTCACCCCTCCACTTT.

The CDR3 protein is CASSYSRDRGNTEAFF. The DNA of the CDR3 is TGTGCCAGCAGTTACTCCCGGGACAGGGGGAACACTGAAGCTTTCTTT. The chain recombines TRBV6-6 with TRBJ1-1; 10 bases line up with TRBD1. Germline CDR1 reads MNHNY; CDR2 reads SVGAGI (reference sequence). Losses at the gene ends were 0 bases for V and 1 base for J; bases not matched to a gene: 2. The CDR3 runs to 16 residues.

The rearrangement links TRBV5-5 to TRBJ2-7; no clear D. This CDR3 region has 14 residues. Germline values: CDR1 SGHKS, CDR2 YYEKEE (reference sequence). V lost 2 bases and J lost 0, with 9 bases in between. The CDR3 reads CASSFADFSYEQYV. The CDR3 nucleotides are TGTGCCAGCAGCTTTGCAGATTTCTCCTACGAGCAGTACGTC.

This rearrangement joins TRBV6-2 or TRBV6-3 to TRBJ2-1; D gene ambiguous. The V gene's germline CDR1 is MNHEY and CDR2 SVGEGT. This CDR3 has 12 amino acids. The ends were cut back, 7 bases at V and 3 bases at J, with 7 bases in the middle. The CDR3: CASNELYNEQFF. The CDR3 DNA reads as TGTGCCAGCAATGAGCTCTACAATGAGCAGTTCTTC.

This clonotype turned up a few times. The chain carries TRBV12-3 or TRBV12-4 and TRBJ2-2; perhaps D is TRBD1 or TRBD2 (6 bases each). Trimming stripped 4 bases from V and 7 bases from J, with 16 bases between. This CDR3 is 15 amino acids long. The CDR3 loop reads CASSSPGGGGGELFF. The CDR3 DNA reads as TGTGCCAGCAGTTCTCCAGGAGGGGGAGGCGGGGAGCTGTTTTTT.

Details on this clonotype: Germline and junction disagree at one end, which may indicate a read error. The chain has TRBV6-2 or TRBV6-3 and TRBJ1-5, with 7 bases lining up with TRBD1. Looked up from germline, CDR1 is MNHEY and CDR2 is SVGEGT. The CDR3 runs 14 residues. The CDR3 DNA reads TGTGCCAGCAGAAGACAGGGTGAGGACCAGCCCCAGCAATTT. Protein product: CASRRQGEDQPQQF.

The chain has TRBV2 and TRBJ1-3; D unclear. Per the germline V gene, CDR1 is SNHLY and CDR2 is FYNNEI. This CDR3 comprises 13 residues. Deletions cut 3 bases from V and 9 bases from J, with 12 bases between. The DNA for the CDR3 is TGTGCCAGCAGTGACGTTCCCCCAAGCACCATATATTTT. It codes for CASSDVPPSTIYF.

Note on this clonotype: Germline and junction disagree at one end, which may indicate a read error. This chain uses TRBV19 with TRBJ2-6; D unclear. The CDR3 loop spans 13 amino acids. CDR1 and CDR2 (germline): LNHDA, SQIVND (reference sequence). Here the CDR3 DNA reads TGCCAAGGTCCTATCTCTGGGGCCAACGTCCTGACTTTC. Encoded protein: CQGPISGANVLTF.

This clonotype was recorded many times. This chain connects TRBV7-2 to TRBJ1-5, with a possible D match to TRBD1 (6 bases). The CDR3 spans 13 residues. Germline CDR1 reads SGHTA; CDR2 reads FQGNSA. V lost 10 bases and J 3 bases, leaving 13 bases between the germline ends. CDR3 nucleotides: TGTGCCACCGGGGCAGGGGTCAATCAGCCCCAGCATTTT. This encodes CATGAGVNQPQHF.

This rearrangement joins TRBV7-9 to TRBJ2-3, with TRBD2 matching 7 bases. Germline V gene data show CDR1 as SEHNR and CDR2 as FQNEAQ (reference sequence). CDR3 length: 17 amino acids. The V and J ends lost 6 bases and 0 bases, in that order; junction bases with no gene match: 12. For the CDR3, the DNA is TGTGCCAGCAGGGATGGATTATGGGGGGGGAGCACAGATACGCAGTATTTT. Protein: CASRDGLWGGSTDTQYF.

Many counts were recorded for this clonotype. This chain links TRBV12-3 or TRBV12-4 with TRBJ1-1; D perhaps matches TRBD1 (5 bases). This CDR3 region has 15 residues. The ends were cut back, 7 bases at V and 5 bases at J, with 20 bases in the middle. The CDR3 loop reads CASIPTQGWNTEAFF. DNA of the CDR3: TGTGCCAGCATCCCCACCCAGGGTTGGAATACTGAAGCTTTCTTT.

The chain has TRBV11-2 and TRBJ1-2, with D perhaps TRBD1 (6 bases). Germline V gives CDR1 SGHAT, CDR2 FQNNGV. The CDR3 covers 16 residues. Between the trimmed V and J ends, which lost 5 bases and 8 bases, there was a span of 24 bases. CDR3 region: CASSRIGGNWRGGYTF. The CDR3 DNA sequence: TGTGCCAGCAGCCGAATCGGGGGCAACTGGCGCGGGGGCTACACCTTC.